A single sample is the source of the 13 T cell receptor beta chains below, sequenced in a study of blood T cells in healthy people across ages. Through a sample-barcoded 5' primer and a J-beta primer mix, a second PCR was run for roughly 6 to 12 cycles. TCRdb passed the 5' RACE reads through MiXCR, listing each CDR3 protein once. The data show fewer than 1.5 million distinct CDR3 sequences, 35% to 45% seen once. Specimen: blood. The receptor set was obtained from a woman younger than 30 in good health.

V usage is TRBV10-3 and J usage is TRBJ2-2, with unresolved D. From germline, CDR1 is ENHRY and CDR2 SYGVKD. Trimming pared 2 bases from V and 4 bases from J, leaving 8 bases between. The CDR3 is 14 amino acids. The DNA of the CDR3 is TGTGCCATCAGTGAGCGAGAAGGCACCGGGGAGCTGTTTTTT. Translation: CAISEREGTGELFF.

The chain carries TRBV24-1 and TRBJ1-2, with TRBD1 matching 9 bases. The CDR3 totals 15 residues. V shed 2 bases and J 8 bases; nucleotides not matched to a gene: 8. Germline V CDR1 and CDR2: KGHDR, SFDVKD. The CDR3, as DNA: TGTGCCACCAGTGATTCTCCGGGACAGGGACGAGGCTACACCTTC. Its translation is CATSDSPGQGRGYTF.

This clonotype was counted between two and nine times. The rearrangement links TRBV20-1 to TRBJ2-1; D call uncertain. Germline assignment: CDR1 DFQATT and CDR2 SNEGSKA (reference sequence). The length of the CDR3 is 15 residues. Trimming took off 1 base at V and 0 bases at J, with 10 bases between the two ends. CDR3 in DNA: TGCAGTGCTAGAGGCAGCGAAAGCTCCTACAATGAGCAGTTCTTC. It specifies CSARGSESSYNEQFF.

The chain links TRBV3-1 to TRBJ1-1, with D perhaps TRBD1 (6 bases). This CDR3 has 15 amino acids. Looked up from germline, CDR1 is LGHDT and CDR2 is YNNKEL (reference sequence). V was pared by 4 bases and J by 4 bases, with 16 bases between. The CDR3 DNA reads TGTGCCAGCAGCCCTCCAACGAGGGGGAGCACTGAAGCTTTCTTT. Its translation: CASSPPTRGSTEAFF.

Remarks on this clonotype: This may come from a read error, since a much larger clone is one base off. The chain links TRBV15 to TRBJ1-2, with 7 bases fitting TRBD1. There are 15 residues in the CDR3. Germline V CDR1 and CDR2: LNHNV, YYDKDF (reference sequence). In DNA, the CDR3 is TGTGGCACCAGCAGGGGACAGAGTAACCTCTATGGCTACACCTTC. As protein: CGTSRGQSNLYGYTF.

This clonotype was counted between two and nine times. The J gene is TRBJ1-5, the V gene TRBV12-3 or TRBV12-4; D may be TRBD1 (6 bases). The CDR3 covers 13 residues. V was shortened by 6 bases and J by 5 bases, with 11 bases between the two germline ends. The CDR3 DNA reads TGTGCCAGCAGACCCGGACAGTATCAGCCCCAGCATTTT. This encodes CASRPGQYQPQHF.

The count of this clonotype is one. V and J are TRBV20-1 and TRBJ1-5; no clear D. Trimming removed 3 bases from V and 6 bases from J, with 15 bases in between. This CDR3 region has 14 residues. Germline-derived CDR1 and CDR2 are DFQATT and SNEGSKA (reference sequence). CDR3 nucleotide sequence: TGCAGTGCTAGCCAGGACGGTCGAGCTCAGCCCCAGCATTTT. Its translation is CSASQDGRAQPQHF.

The chain is built from TRBV29-1 and TRBJ2-5; D may be TRBD1 (7 bases). The CDR3 has 14 amino acids. Germline V gene sequence: CDR1 SQVTM, CDR2 ANQGSEA. V was cut by 4 bases and J by 1 base, with 13 bases left in between. CDR3: CSVVGGTAQETQYF. CDR3 nucleotides: TGCAGCGTTGTTGGGGGGACAGCCCAAGAGACCCAGTACTTC.

This clonotype was counted only a few times. V usage is TRBV12-3 or TRBV12-4 and J usage is TRBJ2-5, with 10 bases matching TRBD2. The CDR3 sequence is 14 residues long. J lost 5 bases, V lost 6 bases, and 6 bases had no gene match. CDR3 sequence: CASSRGLAAETQYF. In nucleotides, the CDR3 is TGTGCCAGCAGCCGTGGACTAGCGGCTGAGACCCAGTACTTC.

This clonotype was counted only a few times. The CDR3 sequence is CASSFLGGYEQYF. The CDR3, as DNA: TGTGCCAGCAGTTTCCTCGGGGGCTACGAGCAGTACTTC. The chain links TRBV27 to TRBJ2-7, with D possibly TRBD2 on 6 matching bases. V was shortened by 3 bases and J by 3 bases, with 9 bases between the two germline ends. Germline-derived CDR1 and CDR2 are MNHEY and SMNVEV (reference sequence). The CDR3 runs 13 residues.

This clonotype has a handful of counts. The chain carries TRBV10-3 and TRBJ1-2, with D maybe TRBD1 (6 bases). The CDR3 has 15 amino acids. V was clipped by 11 bases and J by 7 bases, with 26 bases between them. Looked up from germline, CDR1 is ENHRY and CDR2 is SYGVKD. CDR3 amino acids: CASQAGDIVSGGYTF. CDR3 nucleotide sequence: TGTGCCTCCCAAGCAGGGGACATCGTAAGTGGTGGCTACACCTTC.

This clonotype was observed a handful of times. J is TRBJ2-3 and V is TRBV6-5; D gene unclear. Looked up from germline, CDR1 is MNHEY and CDR2 is SVGAGI. The CDR3 is 14 amino acids. V was shortened by 0 bases and J by 10 bases, with 14 bases between the two germline ends. Here the CDR3 reads CASSYSPDQRSQYF. CDR3 sequence (DNA): TGTGCCAGCAGTTACTCCCCAGACCAACGGTCGCAGTATTTT.

This clonotype was observed a handful of times. V gene TRBV6-6 combines with J gene TRBJ1-1, with TRBD1 as a possible D gene (5 bases). Germline assignment: CDR1 MNHNY and CDR2 SVGAGI (reference sequence). Trimming took off 6 bases at V and 2 bases at J, with 13 bases between the two ends. This CDR3 is 14 amino acids long. The CDR3 region has the DNA TGTGCCAGCAGAGCCGGGACGGCAAACACTGAAGCTTTCTTT. Amino acids: CASRAGTANTEAFF.